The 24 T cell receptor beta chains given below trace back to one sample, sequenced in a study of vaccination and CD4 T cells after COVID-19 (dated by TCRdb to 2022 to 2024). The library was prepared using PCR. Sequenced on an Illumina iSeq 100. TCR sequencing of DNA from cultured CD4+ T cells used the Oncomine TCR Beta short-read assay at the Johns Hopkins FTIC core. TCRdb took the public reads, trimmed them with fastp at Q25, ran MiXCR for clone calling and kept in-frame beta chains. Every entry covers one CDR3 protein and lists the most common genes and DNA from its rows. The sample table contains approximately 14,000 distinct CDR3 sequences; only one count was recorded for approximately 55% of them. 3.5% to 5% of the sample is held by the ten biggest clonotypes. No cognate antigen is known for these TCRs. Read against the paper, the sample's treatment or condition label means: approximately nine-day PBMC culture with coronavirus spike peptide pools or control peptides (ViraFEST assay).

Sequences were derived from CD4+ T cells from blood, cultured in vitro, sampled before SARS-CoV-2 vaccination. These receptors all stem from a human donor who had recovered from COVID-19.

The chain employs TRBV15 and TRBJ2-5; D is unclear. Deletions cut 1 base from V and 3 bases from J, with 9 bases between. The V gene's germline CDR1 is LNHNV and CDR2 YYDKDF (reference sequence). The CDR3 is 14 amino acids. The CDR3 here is CATSRAGQKETQYF. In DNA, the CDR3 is TGTGCCACCAGCAGAGCCGGGCAGAAAGAGACCCAGTACTTC.

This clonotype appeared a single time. In DNA, the CDR3 is TGCAGTGCTAGTGCCAGGGTCGGGTTATACGAGCAGTACTTC. Translating it yields CSASARVGLYEQYF. J is TRBJ2-7 and V is TRBV20-1; possibly TRBD1 for D (5 bases). V shed 3 bases and J shed 4 bases, with 16 bases lying between them. The CDR3 spans 14 residues. Germline V gene data show CDR1 as DFQATT and CDR2 as SNEGSKA (reference sequence).

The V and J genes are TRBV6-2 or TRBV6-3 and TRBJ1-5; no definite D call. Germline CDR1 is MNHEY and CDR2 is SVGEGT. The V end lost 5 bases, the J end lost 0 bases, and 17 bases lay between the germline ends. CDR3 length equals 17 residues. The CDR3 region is CASSPLGQFHSNQPQHF. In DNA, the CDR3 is TGTGCCAGCAGTCCCCTCGGGCAGTTCCATAGCAATCAGCCCCAGCATTTT.

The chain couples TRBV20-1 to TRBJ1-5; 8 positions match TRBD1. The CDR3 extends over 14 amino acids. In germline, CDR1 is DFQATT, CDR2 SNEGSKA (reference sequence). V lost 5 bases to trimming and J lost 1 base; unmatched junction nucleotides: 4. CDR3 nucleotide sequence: TGCAGTGCTGCCCAGGGGGCCAGCAATCAGCCCCAGCATTTT. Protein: CSAAQGASNQPQHF.

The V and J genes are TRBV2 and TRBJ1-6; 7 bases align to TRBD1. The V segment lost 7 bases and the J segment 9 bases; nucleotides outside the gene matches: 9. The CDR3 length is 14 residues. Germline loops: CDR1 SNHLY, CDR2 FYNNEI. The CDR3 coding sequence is TGTGCCAGCACTAAAGACAGGGAGGCTTCACCCCTCCACTTT. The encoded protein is CASTKDREASPLHF.

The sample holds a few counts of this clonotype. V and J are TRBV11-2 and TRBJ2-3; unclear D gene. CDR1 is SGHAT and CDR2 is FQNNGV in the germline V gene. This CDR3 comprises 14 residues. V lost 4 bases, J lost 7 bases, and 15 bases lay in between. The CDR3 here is CASSSGRAAYTQYF. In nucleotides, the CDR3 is TGTGCCAGCAGCTCCGGTAGGGCCGCATATACGCAGTATTTT.

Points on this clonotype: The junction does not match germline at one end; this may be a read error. In DNA, the CDR3 is TGCAGTGCTAGTAGCGAACTTGGCACGGATACGCAGTATTTT. Its protein is CSASSELGTDTQYF. This chain joins TRBV20-1 and TRBJ2-3, with TRBD2 as a possible D gene (5 bases). The CDR3 is made up of 14 amino acids. Germline values: CDR1 DFQATT, CDR2 SNEGSKA (reference sequence).

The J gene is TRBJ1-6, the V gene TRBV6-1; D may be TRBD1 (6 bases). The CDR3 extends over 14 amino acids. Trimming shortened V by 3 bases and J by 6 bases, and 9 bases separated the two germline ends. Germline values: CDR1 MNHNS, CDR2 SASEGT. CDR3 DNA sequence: TGTGCCAGCAGTGATATCAGGGGTAATTCACCCCTCCACTTT. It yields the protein CASSDIRGNSPLHF.

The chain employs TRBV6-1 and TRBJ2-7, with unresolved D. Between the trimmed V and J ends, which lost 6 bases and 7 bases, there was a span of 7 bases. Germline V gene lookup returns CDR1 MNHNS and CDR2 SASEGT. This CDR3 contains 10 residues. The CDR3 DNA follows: TGTGCCAGCAGAGAATGGGAGCAGTACTTC. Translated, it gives CASREWEQYF.

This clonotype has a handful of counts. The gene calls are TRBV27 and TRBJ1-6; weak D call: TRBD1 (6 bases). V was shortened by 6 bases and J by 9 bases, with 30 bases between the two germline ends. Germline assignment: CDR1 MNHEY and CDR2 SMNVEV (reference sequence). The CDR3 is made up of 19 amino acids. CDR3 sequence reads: CASSQRRDTQSPLTSPLHF. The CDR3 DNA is TGTGCCAGCAGCCAAAGACGGGACACTCAATCCCCATTGACTTCACCCCTCCACTTT.

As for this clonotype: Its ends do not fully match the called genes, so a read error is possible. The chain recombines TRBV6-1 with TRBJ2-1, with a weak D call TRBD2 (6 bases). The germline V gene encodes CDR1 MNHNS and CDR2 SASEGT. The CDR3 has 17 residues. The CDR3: CASSEPQLASTNNEQFF. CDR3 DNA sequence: TGCGCCAGCAGCGAACCACAACTAGCTTCCACTAACAATGAGCAGTTCTTC.

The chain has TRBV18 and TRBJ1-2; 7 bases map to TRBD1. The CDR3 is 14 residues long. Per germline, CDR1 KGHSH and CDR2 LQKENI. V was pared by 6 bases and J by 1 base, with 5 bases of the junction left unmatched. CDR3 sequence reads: CASSTRGDNYGYTF. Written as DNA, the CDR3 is TGTGCCAGCTCTACCAGGGGGGATAACTATGGCTACACCTTC.

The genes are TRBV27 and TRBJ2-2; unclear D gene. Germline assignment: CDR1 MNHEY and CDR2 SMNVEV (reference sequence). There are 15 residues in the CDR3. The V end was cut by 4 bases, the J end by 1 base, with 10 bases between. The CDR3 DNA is TGTGCCAGCAGTTGGGGATGGCAGAACACCGGGGAGCTGTTTTTT. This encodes CASSWGWQNTGELFF.

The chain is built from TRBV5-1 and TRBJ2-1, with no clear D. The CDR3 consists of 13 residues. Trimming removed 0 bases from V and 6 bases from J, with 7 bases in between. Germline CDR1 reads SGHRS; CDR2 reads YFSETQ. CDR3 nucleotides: TGCGCCAGCAGCTTGGAGGATCTCAATGAGCAGTTCTTC. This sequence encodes CASSLEDLNEQFF.

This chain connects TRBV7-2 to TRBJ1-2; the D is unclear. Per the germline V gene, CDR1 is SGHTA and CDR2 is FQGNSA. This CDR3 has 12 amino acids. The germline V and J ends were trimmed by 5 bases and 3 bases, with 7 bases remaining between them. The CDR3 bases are TGTGCCAGCAGCCCCCGGGACTATGGCTACACCTTC. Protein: CASSPRDYGYTF.

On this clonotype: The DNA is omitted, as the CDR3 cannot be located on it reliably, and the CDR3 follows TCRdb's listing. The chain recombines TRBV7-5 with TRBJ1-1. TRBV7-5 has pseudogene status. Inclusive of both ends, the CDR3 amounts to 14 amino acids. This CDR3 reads CISVSEARSEPAFF.

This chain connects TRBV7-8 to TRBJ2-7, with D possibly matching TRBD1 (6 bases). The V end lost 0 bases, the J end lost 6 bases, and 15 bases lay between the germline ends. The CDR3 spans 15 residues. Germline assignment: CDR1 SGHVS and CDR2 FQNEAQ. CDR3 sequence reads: CASSLAPDRYSEQYF. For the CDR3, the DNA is TGTGCCAGCAGCTTAGCTCCCGACAGGTACAGCGAGCAGTACTTC.

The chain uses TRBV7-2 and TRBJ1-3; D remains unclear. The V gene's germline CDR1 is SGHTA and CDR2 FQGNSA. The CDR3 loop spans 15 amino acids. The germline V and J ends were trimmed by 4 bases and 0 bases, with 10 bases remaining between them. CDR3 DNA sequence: TGTGCCAGCAGCTCAGACGTGAGCTCTGGAAACACCATATATTTT. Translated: CASSSDVSSGNTIYF.

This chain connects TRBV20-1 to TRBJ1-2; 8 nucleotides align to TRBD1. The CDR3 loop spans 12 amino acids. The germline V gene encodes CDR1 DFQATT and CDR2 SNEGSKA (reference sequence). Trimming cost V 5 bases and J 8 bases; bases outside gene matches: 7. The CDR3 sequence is CSASQGALGYTF. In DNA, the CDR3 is TGCAGTGCTTCCCAGGGGGCCTTGGGCTACACCTTC.

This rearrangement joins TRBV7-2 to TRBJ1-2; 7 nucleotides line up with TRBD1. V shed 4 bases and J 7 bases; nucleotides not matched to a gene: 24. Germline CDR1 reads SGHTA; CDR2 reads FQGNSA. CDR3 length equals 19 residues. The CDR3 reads CASSSTDLTGWTRGGGYTF. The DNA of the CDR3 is TGTGCCAGCAGCTCCACGGATCTGACAGGGTGGACGAGGGGCGGTGGCTACACCTTC.

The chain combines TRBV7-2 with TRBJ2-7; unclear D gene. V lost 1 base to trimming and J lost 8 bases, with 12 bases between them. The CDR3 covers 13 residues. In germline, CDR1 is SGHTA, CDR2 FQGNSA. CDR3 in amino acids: CASSLEFSSQQYF. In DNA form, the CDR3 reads TGTGCCAGCAGCTTAGAGTTTTCCAGTCAGCAGTACTTC.

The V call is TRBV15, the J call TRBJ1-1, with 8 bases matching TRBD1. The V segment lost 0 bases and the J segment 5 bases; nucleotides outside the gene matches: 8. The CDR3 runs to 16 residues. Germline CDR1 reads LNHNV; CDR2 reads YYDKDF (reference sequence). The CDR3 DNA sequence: TGTGCCACCAGCAGAGATTTTCAGGGGGCTGCGACTGAAGCTTTCTTT. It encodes CATSRDFQGAATEAFF. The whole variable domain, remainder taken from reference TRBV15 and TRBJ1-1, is DAMVIQNPRYQVTQFGKPVTLSCSQTLNHNVMYWYQQKSSQAPKLLFHYYDKDFNNEADTPDNFQSRRPNTSFCFLDIRSPGLGDTAMYLCATSRDFQGAATEAFFGQGTRLTVV.

As DNA, the CDR3 is TGTGCCAGCAGCTTAGTGAAAGCGTCACCCCTCCACTTT. It codes for CASSLVKASPLHF. This rearrangement joins TRBV11-1 to TRBJ1-6; D is ambiguous. This CDR3 is built from 13 residues. The germline CDR1 and CDR2 sequences are SGHAT and FQDESV (reference sequence). Between the trimmed V and J ends, which lost 1 base and 10 bases, there was a span of 8 bases.

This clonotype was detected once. CDR3: CSAPSRGLAASTDTQYF. The CDR3, as DNA: TGCAGTGCCCCCTCGCGGGGTCTAGCGGCGAGCACAGATACGCAGTATTTT. The chain links TRBV20-1 to TRBJ2-3, with 7 bases that match TRBD2. J was trimmed by 0 bases and V by 6 bases; bases with no gene match: 15. The CDR3 runs 17 residues. The germline V gene has CDR1 DFQATT and CDR2 SNEGSKA (reference sequence).